The rows below give T cell receptor beta chains drawn from one sample of a study of shared clonotypes between healthy human individuals. The method was immunoSEQ multiplex PCR; TCRdb's version includes in-frame clones alone and lacks a portion of them. The sample records approximately 2,300,000 clones, 85% to 95% being singletons. Sequenced input: naive CD4+ T cells from PBMCs. The receptor set was obtained from a man between 18 and 29 years old in good health. Some clones in this sample may be carry-over from other donors' samples. Each CDR3 is given with its conserved first and last residue. A D gene is named only where the DNA matches it firmly. The listing skips clone size in some rows; elsewhere it reads once, few, many or a size class.

>NA|TRBV5-1|TRBJ2-7|NA
TGCGCCAGCAGCCCCAGGAGGCAGGGTCGCTACGAGCAGTACTTC
CASSPRRQGRYEQYF
>NA|TRBV5-1|TRBJ2-6|NA
TGCGCCAGCAGCTTTGGGGGGAGCACTGGGGCCAACGTCCTGACTTTC
CASSFGGSTGANVLTF
>NA|TRBV7-6|TRBJ1-2|NA
TGTGCCAGCAGCTCCCTCCCGGGTACCGGAGGTGGCTACACCTTC
CASSSLPGTGGGYTF
>NA|TRBV5-4|TRBJ2-2|NA
TGTGCCAGCAGCCGAGCTACGGGGAGCACCGGGGAGCTGTTTTTT
CASSRATGSTGELFF
>NA|TRBV19|TRBJ1-5|TRBD1
TGTGCCAGTAGTATCCGGGACAGCGTTGGCGTAAAGCCCCAGCATTTT
CASSIRDSVGVKPQHF
>NA|TRBV11-2|TRBJ2-7|NA
TGTGCCAGCAGCTTAGTCTCGGGGGCCTCCTACGAGCAGTACTTC
CASSLVSGASYEQYF
>NA|TRBV7-9|TRBJ2-3|NA
TGTGCCAGCAGCCTATTCCGGGCGGCGAACACAGATACGCAGTATTTT
CASSLFRAANTDTQYF
>NA|TRBV5-6|TRBJ1-2|NA
TGTGCCAGCAGCTTGGCCAATCTAGGGGTCTTAAGGGGCTACACCTTC
CASSLANLGVLRGYTF
>NA|TRBV2|TRBJ2-5|NA
TGTGCCAGCAACACAGTCTACCAAGAGACCCAGTACTTC
CASNTVYQETQYF
>NA|TRBV5-1|TRBJ2-3|TRBD1
TGCGCCAGCGGAAGGACAGGGCAAAAGGTAGATACGCAGTATTTT
CASGRTGQKVDTQYF
>NA|TRBV7-9|TRBJ1-1|NA
TGTGCCAGCAGCCGTCAGGGTAGTCTGGGGAACACTGAAGCTTTCTTT
CASSRQGSLGNTEAFF
>NA|TRBV5-4|TRBJ1-1|NA
TGTGCCAGCAGCTTGGTCAACACTGAAGCTTTCTTT
CASSLVNTEAFF
>NA|TRBV29-1|TRBJ1-4|NA
TGCAGCGTTATCCCAGGATCTAATGAAAAACTGTTTTTT
CSVIPGSNEKLFF
>NA|TRBV2|TRBJ2-5|NA
TGTGCCAGCGACTCCGACCAAGAGACCCAGTACTTC
CASDSDQETQYF
>NA|TRBV18|TRBJ2-2|NA
TGTGCCAGCTCACCAAGGGTCGGGGAGCTGTTTTTT
CASSPRVGELFF
>NA|TRBV10-3|TRBJ1-2|TRBD1
TGTGCCATCAGTGGGACAGGGATTTTCACCGATGGCTACACCTTC
CAISGTGIFTDGYTF
>NA|TRBV7-9|TRBJ2-7|NA
TGTGCCAGCAGCCATGAAATGGGGCGATCCTACGAGCAGTACTTC
CASSHEMGRSYEQYF
>NA|TRBV5-1|TRBJ2-7|NA
TGCGCCAGCAGCTTGGTGGTCTCATCTCCGGGGGAGCAGTACTTC
CASSLVVSSPGEQYF
>once|TRBV11-2|TRBJ1-1|NA
TGTGCCAGCAGCCCCGCCGGGACTGAAGCTTTCTTT
CASSPAGTEAFF
>NA|TRBV18|TRBJ1-2|NA
TGTGCCAGCTCAGCACCGAATCTAGACTCCTATGGCTACACCTTC
CASSAPNLDSYGYTF
>once|TRBV5-6|TRBJ1-3|NA
TGTGCCAGCAGCTTAGGGGTTACTGGAAACACCATATATTTT
CASSLGVTGNTIYF
>NA|TRBV5-1|TRBJ2-1|NA
TGCGCCAGCAGCTTGTATGGGGCGGGACTTAACAATGAGCAGTTCTTC
CASSLYGAGLNNEQFF
>NA|TRBV9|TRBJ1-5|TRBD1
TGTGCCAGCAGCGTAGGGACAGGGGAGAACCAGCCCCAGCATTTT
CASSVGTGENQPQHF
>NA|TRBV7-3|TRBJ2-2|TRBD1
TGTGCCAGCAGTTCCACAGGGGACACCGGGGAGCTGTTTTTT
CASSSTGDTGELFF
>NA|TRBV6-5|TRBJ2-7|TRBD2
TGTGCCAGCAGTCTCCGGGGCGGGAGCTACGAGCAGTACTTC
CASSLRGGSYEQYF
>NA|TRBV2|TRBJ1-2|TRBD1
TGTGCCAGATCCGGGACAGGGGGTCGCGGCTACACCTTC
CARSGTGGRGYTF
>NA|TRBV9|TRBJ1-2|TRBD1
TGTGCCAGCAGCGCCGGACTCGGGACAGGGGTTAACTATGGCTACACCTTC
CASSAGLGTGVNYGYTF
>NA|TRBV5-1|TRBJ2-5|TRBD2
TGCGCCAGCAGCTTGGGGGCTAGCGGCCAAGAGACCCAGTACTTC
CASSLGASGQETQYF
>NA|TRBV2|TRBJ2-1|TRBD2
TGTGCCAGCGTTGTCCTAGCGGGAGTTTACAATGAGCAGTTCTTC
CASVVLAGVYNEQFF
>NA|TRBV23-1|TRBJ2-3|NA
TGCGCCAGCAGTCCCCTTGGACCCGGGAGAGACGCAGATACGCAGTATTTT
CASSPLGPGRDADTQYF
>NA|TRBV11-2|TRBJ2-6|NA
TGTGCCAGCAGCTTATACACAAGCTCTGGGGCCAACGTCCTGACTTTC
CASSLYTSSGANVLTF
>NA|TRBV7-9|TRBJ2-1|NA
TGTGCCAGCAGCTTAGAGTATAGGGGGAGGGCCTCAAATGAGCAGTTCTTC
CASSLEYRGRASNEQFF
>NA|TRBV5-1|TRBJ2-4|NA
TGCGCCAGCAGGATGAGCACACTAGCCAAAAACATTCAGTACTTC
CASRMSTLAKNIQYF
>NA|TRBV7-3|TRBJ2-2|NA
TGTGCCAGCAGCTCAGGGAGTCACGGGGAGCTGTTTTTT
CASSSGSHGELFF
>NA|TRBV19|TRBJ1-1|NA
TGTGCCAGTAGTTACGGCAGTCCGATCATGAACACTGAAGCTTTCTTT
CASSYGSPIMNTEAFF
>NA|TRBV5-4|TRBJ1-1|NA
TGTGCCAGCAGCTTGGCCCGTGGAATAATGAACACTGAAGCTTTCTTT
CASSLARGIMNTEAFF
>once|TRBV9|TRBJ2-2|TRBD1
TGTGCCAGCAGCGTAGTTGGGACAGGGGGGCTGTTTTTT
CASSVVGTGGLFF
>NA|TRBV2|TRBJ2-7|TRBD1
TGTGCCTCCCGCTGGGACAGGGGAACCTACGAGCAGTACTTC
CASRWDRGTYEQYF
>NA|TRBV6-1|TRBJ1-2|NA
TGTGCCAGCAGTGAAGTAGGCTCGGGGGGCCGCTATGGCTACACCTTC
CASSEVGSGGRYGYTF
>NA|TRBV7-9|TRBJ2-7|NA
TGTGCCAGCGGCCCGTACAGCACCTACGAGCAGTACTTC
CASGPYSTYEQYF